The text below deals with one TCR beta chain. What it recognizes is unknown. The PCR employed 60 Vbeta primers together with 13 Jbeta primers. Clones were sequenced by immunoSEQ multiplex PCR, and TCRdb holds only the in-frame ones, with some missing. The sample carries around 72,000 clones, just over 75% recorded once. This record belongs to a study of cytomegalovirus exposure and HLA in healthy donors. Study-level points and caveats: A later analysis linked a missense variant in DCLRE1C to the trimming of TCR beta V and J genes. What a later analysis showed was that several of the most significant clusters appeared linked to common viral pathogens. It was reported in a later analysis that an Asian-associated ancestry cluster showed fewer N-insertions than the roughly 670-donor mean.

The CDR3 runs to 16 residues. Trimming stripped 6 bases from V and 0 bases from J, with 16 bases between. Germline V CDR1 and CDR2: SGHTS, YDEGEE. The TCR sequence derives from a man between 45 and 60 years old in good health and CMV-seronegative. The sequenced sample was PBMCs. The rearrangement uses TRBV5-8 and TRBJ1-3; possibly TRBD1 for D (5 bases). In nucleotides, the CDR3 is TGTGCCAGCAACGGGGGGGTTAACCTCTCTGGAAACACCATATATTTT. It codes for CASNGGVNLSGNTIYF.